These 24 T cell receptor beta chains were sequenced from one sample in a study of T cells in Graves' hyperthyroidism and ophthalmopathy. Researchers took RNA transcripts and amplified the TCR beta CDR3 regions from them. HTBI primers were used for first-round RT-PCR of the TCR CDR3. TCRdb passed the multiplex PCR reads through MiXCR, listing each CDR3 protein once. Altogether 300,000 or so distinct CDR3 sequences are present, 20% to 25% being singletons, with the ten largest covering around 48%. Sequenced sample: blood. These receptors came from a woman in her fifties or sixties with Graves' hyperthyroidism.

The J gene is TRBJ2-1, the V gene TRBV11-2; 9 nucleotides match TRBD2. This CDR3 comprises 16 residues. Germline CDR1 reads SGHAT; CDR2 reads FQNNGV. Trimming cost V 5 bases and J 6 bases; bases outside gene matches: 11. The CDR3 here is CASSRGTSWNINEQFF. The CDR3 DNA is TGTGCCAGCAGCAGAGGGACTAGCTGGAACATCAATGAGCAGTTCTTC.

Ten or more counts support this clonotype. The CDR3 DNA reads TGTGCCAGCAGTTTCGGGTTCCGGAATTCACCCCTCCACTTT. This codes for CASSFGFRNSPLHF. V and J are TRBV28 and TRBJ1-6; no clear D. Trimming took off 3 bases at V and 7 bases at J, with 10 bases between the two ends. CDR1 is MDHEN and CDR2 is SYDVKM in the germline V gene. The length of the CDR3 is 14 residues. The entire variable domain, with the rest obtained from reference TRBV28 and TRBJ1-6, is as follows: DVKVTQSSRYLVKRTGEKVFLECVQDMDHENMFWYRQDPGLGLRLIYFSYDVKMKEKGDIPEGYSVSREKKERFSLILESASTNQTSMYLCASSFGFRNSPLHFGNGTRLTVT.

This sequence joins TRBV6-2 or TRBV6-3 and TRBJ2-1; D could derive from TRBD1 or TRBD2 (5 bases each). V was cut by 2 bases and J by 0 bases, with 8 bases left in between. Germline CDR1 is MNHEY and CDR2 is SVGEGT. The CDR3 runs to 15 residues. CDR3 coding DNA: TGTGCCAGCAGTTACCGGGGCCCCTCCTACAATGAGCAGTTCTTC. Its translation: CASSYRGPSYNEQFF.

CDR3 loop: CASSPGGALKDYGYTF. The CDR3 DNA reads TGTGCCAGCAGCCCGGGAGGGGCCCTTAAGGACTATGGCTACACCTTC. The chain is built from TRBV5-8 and TRBJ1-2; D is possibly TRBD1 (5 bases). The germline V gene has CDR1 SGHTS and CDR2 YDEGEE. The CDR3 consists of 16 residues. V lost 4 bases and J lost 3, with 19 bases in between.

J is TRBJ1-1 and V is TRBV12-3 or TRBV12-4; TRBD1 agrees at 8 bases. With V trimmed by 6 bases and J by 4 bases, 10 bases remained unmatched. The CDR3 is 15 residues long. The CDR3 DNA is TGTGCCAGCAGCCCTGACAGGGGAGAGAGCACTGAAGCTTTCTTT. Its translation is CASSPDRGESTEAFF.

This clonotype was seen a handful of times. This chain connects TRBV14 to TRBJ1-2; D gene unclear. CDR3 length: 14 amino acids. Trimming removed 3 bases from V and 7 bases from J, with 15 bases in between. Germline loops: CDR1 SGHDN, CDR2 FVKESK. The CDR3 DNA is TGTGCCAGCAGCCAGCTACCGGTCGTTTTTGGCTACACCTTC. This translates into CASSQLPVVFGYTF.

This clonotype appeared many times. The V and J genes are TRBV5-6 and TRBJ2-5; TRBD1 aligns across 7 bases. The trim removed 4 bases at V and 1 base at J, leaving 4 bases unmatched. The CDR3 is 14 residues long. Germline CDR1 and CDR2: SGHDT and YYEEEE. CDR3 nucleotides: TGTGCCAGCAGCCTACAGGGGATCCAAGAGACCCAGTACTTC. Protein product: CASSLQGIQETQYF.

This clonotype was observed many times. The rearrangement uses TRBV5-1 and TRBJ1-4, with D hard to call. The V gene lost 4 bases and the J gene lost 0 bases, with 13 bases spanning the gap. Per germline, CDR1 SGHRS and CDR2 YFSETQ. The CDR3 loop spans 16 amino acids. The CDR3 region is CASSPGEVATNEKLFF. The CDR3 DNA reads as TGCGCCAGCAGCCCCGGGGAGGTTGCAACTAATGAAAAACTGTTTTTT.

This clonotype was picked up many times. V gene TRBV30 combines with J gene TRBJ1-2; D is unresolved. CDR1 and CDR2 from the germline V gene are GTSNPN and SVGIG (reference sequence). V lost 2 bases and J 1 base, leaving 8 bases between the germline ends. This CDR3 comprises 13 residues. This CDR3 is CAWSPGSNYGYTF. The DNA for the CDR3 is TGTGCCTGGAGTCCGGGGAGTAACTATGGCTACACCTTC.

In its sample, this clonotype was seen a few times. The V gene is TRBV6-1, the J gene TRBJ1-6; a weak D match, TRBD1 (6 bases). The CDR3 consists of 15 residues. Germline CDR1 is MNHNS and CDR2 is SASEGT. V was trimmed by 2 bases and J by 7 bases, leaving 12 bases between them. This CDR3 reads CASSERGAGNSPLHF. The CDR3 DNA sequence: TGTGCCAGCAGTGAAAGGGGGGCAGGGAATTCACCCCTCCACTTT.

This clonotype was seen repeatedly, ten times or more. The gene calls are TRBV12-3 or TRBV12-4 and TRBJ1-5; TRBD1 aligns across 8 bases. This CDR3 has 17 amino acids. With V trimmed by 3 bases and J by 2 bases, 9 bases remained unmatched. The CDR3 DNA reads TGTGCCAGCAGTTTTGAGGCAGGGGGCTTCGGCAATCAGCCCCAGCATTTT. This translates into CASSFEAGGFGNQPQHF.

This clonotype came up many times. V gene TRBV11-1 combines with J gene TRBJ2-3; no firm D call. The V end was cut by 2 bases, the J end by 1 base, with 7 bases between. The germline V gene has CDR1 SGHAT and CDR2 FQDESV (reference sequence). There are 14 residues in the CDR3. The CDR3 DNA sequence: TGTGCCAGCAGCTTATTACTTGGCACAGATACGCAGTATTTT. It translates to CASSLLLGTDTQYF. Variable domain in full (rest from reference TRBV11-1 and TRBJ2-3): EAEVAQSPRYKITEKSQAVAFWCDPISGHATLYWYRQILGQGPELLVQFQDESVVDDSQLPKDRFSAERLKGVDSTLKIQPAELGDSAMYLCASSLLLGTDTQYFGPGTRLTVL.

This clonotype was counted at least ten times. The chain couples TRBV20-1 to TRBJ2-7, with D tentatively TRBD1 (6 bases). Trimming took 1 base from V and 3 from J, leaving 25 bases between them. Germline-derived CDR1 and CDR2 are DFQATT and SNEGSKA (reference sequence). This CDR3 is 18 amino acids long. This CDR3 is CSARGWLAGLGGNYEQYF. Here the CDR3 DNA reads TGCAGTGCTAGAGGGTGGCTAGCCGGTTTAGGGGGTAACTACGAGCAGTACTTC.

This chain joins TRBV2 and TRBJ2-7; the D gene is possibly TRBD1 (5 bases). CDR3 size: 14 residues. CDR1 and CDR2 from the germline V gene are SNHLY and FYNNEI. Trimming took off 6 bases at V and 2 bases at J, with 14 bases between the two ends. The CDR3 reads CASRDRQTTYEQYF. DNA for the CDR3: TGTGCCAGCAGGGATAGACAGACCACCTACGAGCAGTACTTC.

This clonotype showed up many times. The chain is built from TRBV5-1 and TRBJ2-5; 7 nucleotides line up with TRBD2. Germline CDR1 reads SGHRS; CDR2 reads YFSETQ. V lost 1 base to trimming and J lost 4 bases; unmatched junction nucleotides: 10. There are 16 residues in the CDR3. DNA of the CDR3: TGCGCCAGCAGCTTGTCGGGCGGGAGCGTACGAGAGACCCAGTACTTC. Protein product: CASSLSGGSVRETQYF. Looking up the rest from reference TRBV5-1 and TRBJ2-5 gives the full variable domain: KAGVTQTPRYLIKTRGQQVTLSCSPISGHRSVSWYQQTPGQGLQFLFEYFSETQRNKGNFPGRFSGRQFSNSRSEMNVSTLELGDSALYLCASSLSGGSVRETQYFGPGTRLLVL.

In this sample, this clonotype turned up a few times. The CDR3 here is CASSRHVDRQETQYF. CDR3 in DNA: TGTGCCAGCAGCCGGCATGTGGACAGGCAAGAGACCCAGTACTTC. The chain employs TRBV5-5 and TRBJ2-5; 7 bases agree with TRBD1. V gave up 4 bases and J gave up 2 bases; unmatched junction bases: 8. Germline V gives CDR1 SGHKS, CDR2 YYEKEE (reference sequence). CDR3 length: 15 residues. Using reference TRBV5-5 and TRBJ2-5 for the parts outside the CDR3, the full variable domain is DAGVTQSPTHLIKTRGQQVTLRCSPISGHKSVSWYQQVLGQGPQFIFQYYEKEERGRGNFPDRFSARQFPNYSSELNVNALLLGDSALYLCASSRHVDRQETQYFGPGTRLLVL.

The sample holds many counts of this clonotype. The rearrangement uses TRBV30 and TRBJ2-2; TRBD2 matches 10 bases. This CDR3 has 16 amino acids. V lost 2 bases, J lost 2 bases, and 5 bases stayed unmatched. Germline V lookup: CDR1 GTSNPN, CDR2 SVGIG (reference sequence). The CDR3 nucleotides are TGTGCCTGGAGTAGCGGGGGGGCTCTAAACACCGGGGAGCTGTTTTTT. Its translation is CAWSSGGALNTGELFF.

V and J are TRBV5-1 and TRBJ2-2; D possibly corresponds to TRBD2 (5 bases). CDR1 is SGHRS, CDR2 YFSETQ, per germline. V lost 2 bases to trimming and J lost 4 bases, with 12 bases between them. The CDR3 loop spans 15 amino acids. As DNA, the CDR3 is TGCGCCAGCAGCTTAGAGGGCGGCACCACCGGGGAGCTGTTTTTT. Translated: CASSLEGGTTGELFF.

As regards this clonotype: Germline and junction disagree at one end, which may indicate a read error. This chain connects TRBV12-3 or TRBV12-4 to TRBJ2-1; 8 nucleotides match TRBD2. The CDR3 totals 15 residues. The CDR3 sequence is CASSPLAGVYNGQFF. CDR3 coding DNA: TGTGCCAGCAGCCCGCTAGCGGGCGTCTACAATGGGCAGTTCTTC.

The chain combines TRBV27 with TRBJ2-3; D is unclear. Germline V CDR1 and CDR2: MNHEY, SMNVEV (reference sequence). Trimming shortened V by 5 bases and J by 2 bases, and 17 bases separated the two germline ends. The CDR3 is made up of 16 amino acids. The DNA of the CDR3 is TGTGCCAGCAGTCCCGGCCAGCAGCGAAACACAGATACGCAGTATTTT. It translates to CASSPGQQRNTDTQYF.

Of note for this clonotype: A junction boundary mismatches the germline segment, possibly from a read error. The chain couples TRBV11-3 to TRBJ1-4; D may be TRBD1 (5 bases). Germline CDR1 and CDR2: SGHNT and YENEEA. The length of the CDR3 is 15 residues. The CDR3 is CASNSRGSTNEKLFF. CDR3 sequence (DNA): TGTGCCAGCAACTCACGGGGCTCAACCAATGAAAAACTGTTTTTT.

The genes are TRBV3-1 and TRBJ2-6; the D gene could be TRBD1 or TRBD2 (5 bases each). The CDR3 totals 16 residues. CDR1 is LGHDT and CDR2 is YNNKEL in the germline V gene (reference sequence). The germline V and J ends were trimmed by 4 bases and 1 base, with 11 bases remaining between them. CDR3 DNA: TGTGCCAGCAGCCCTCGCTGGGGGTCTGGGGCCAACGTCCTGACTTTC. The encoded protein is CASSPRWGSGANVLTF.

This clonotype was counted ten times or more. The chain recombines TRBV12-3 or TRBV12-4 with TRBJ2-1; D ambiguous. CDR3 size: 11 residues. V lost 6 bases to trimming and J lost 4 bases, with 4 bases between them. CDR3 bases: TGTGCCAGCAGAGGGTACAATGAGCAGTTCTTC. As protein: CASRGYNEQFF.

This clonotype was seen at least ten times. J is TRBJ1-1 and V is TRBV28, with D tentatively TRBD1 (5 bases). The CDR3 is 15 residues long. CDR1 and CDR2 (germline): MDHEN, SYDVKM. The V end lost 8 bases, the J end lost 1 base, and 17 bases lay between the germline ends. As DNA, the CDR3 is TGTGCCAGCCGGGAGTGGAGGACACCGAACACTGAAGCTTTCTTT. Translated: CASREWRTPNTEAFF.